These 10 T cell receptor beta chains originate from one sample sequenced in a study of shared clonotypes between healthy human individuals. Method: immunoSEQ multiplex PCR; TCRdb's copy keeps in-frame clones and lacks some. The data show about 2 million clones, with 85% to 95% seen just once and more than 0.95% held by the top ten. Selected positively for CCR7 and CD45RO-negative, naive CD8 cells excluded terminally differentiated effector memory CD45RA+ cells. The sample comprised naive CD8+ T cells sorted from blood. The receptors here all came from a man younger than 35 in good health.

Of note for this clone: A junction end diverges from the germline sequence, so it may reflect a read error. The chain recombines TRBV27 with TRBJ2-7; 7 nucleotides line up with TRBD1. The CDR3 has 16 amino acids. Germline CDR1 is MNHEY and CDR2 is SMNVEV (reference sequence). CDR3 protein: CASSLSTGDAVYEQYF. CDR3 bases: TGTGCCAGCAGTCTATCCACAGGGGACGCCGTCTACGAGCAGTACTTC.

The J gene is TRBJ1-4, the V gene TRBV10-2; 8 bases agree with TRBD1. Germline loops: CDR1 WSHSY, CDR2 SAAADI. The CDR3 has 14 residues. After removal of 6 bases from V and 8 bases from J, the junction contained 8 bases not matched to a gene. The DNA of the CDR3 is TGCGCCAGCAGGAAACAGGGGGTTTACGAAAAACTGTTTTTT. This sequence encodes CASRKQGVYEKLFF.

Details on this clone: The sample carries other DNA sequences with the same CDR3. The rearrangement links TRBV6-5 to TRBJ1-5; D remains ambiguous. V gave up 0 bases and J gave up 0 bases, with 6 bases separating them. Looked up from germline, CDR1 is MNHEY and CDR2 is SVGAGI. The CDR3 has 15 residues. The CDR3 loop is CASSYSGSSNQPQHF. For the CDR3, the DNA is TGTGCCAGCAGTTACTCCGGTTCTAGCAATCAGCCCCAGCATTTT.

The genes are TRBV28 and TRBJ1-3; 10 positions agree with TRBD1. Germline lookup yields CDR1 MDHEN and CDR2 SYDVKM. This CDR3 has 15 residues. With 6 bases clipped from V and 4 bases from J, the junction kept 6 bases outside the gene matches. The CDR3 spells CASSPPGQGGNTIYF. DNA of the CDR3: TGTGCCAGCAGCCCTCCGGGACAGGGGGGAAACACCATATATTTT.

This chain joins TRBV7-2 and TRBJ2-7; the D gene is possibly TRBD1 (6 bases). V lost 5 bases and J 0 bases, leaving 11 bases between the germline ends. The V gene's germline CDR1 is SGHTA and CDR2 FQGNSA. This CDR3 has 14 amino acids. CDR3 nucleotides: TGTGCCAGCAGCCCATGGACAGACTCCTACGAGCAGTACTTC. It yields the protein CASSPWTDSYEQYF.

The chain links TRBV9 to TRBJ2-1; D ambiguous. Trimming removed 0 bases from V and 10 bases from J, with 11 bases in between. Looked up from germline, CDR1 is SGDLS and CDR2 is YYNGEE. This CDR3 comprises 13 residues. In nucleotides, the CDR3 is TGTGCCAGCAGCGTAGCTGGCCAAGGGGAGCAGTTCTTC. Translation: CASSVAGQGEQFF.

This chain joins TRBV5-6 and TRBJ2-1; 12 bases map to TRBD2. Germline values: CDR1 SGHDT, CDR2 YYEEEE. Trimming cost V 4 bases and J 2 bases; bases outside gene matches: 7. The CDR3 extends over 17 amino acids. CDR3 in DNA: TGTGCCAGCAGCCACGAGACTAGCGGGGGCACCTACAATGAGCAGTTCTTC. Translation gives CASSHETSGGTYNEQFF.

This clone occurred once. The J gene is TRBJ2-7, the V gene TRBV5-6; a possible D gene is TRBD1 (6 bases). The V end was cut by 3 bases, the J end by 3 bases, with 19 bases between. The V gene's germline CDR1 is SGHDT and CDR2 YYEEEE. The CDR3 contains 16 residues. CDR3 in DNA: TGTGCCAGCAGCTCGTCGACCTGGACAGTTTTCTACGAGCAGTACTTC. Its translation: CASSSSTWTVFYEQYF.

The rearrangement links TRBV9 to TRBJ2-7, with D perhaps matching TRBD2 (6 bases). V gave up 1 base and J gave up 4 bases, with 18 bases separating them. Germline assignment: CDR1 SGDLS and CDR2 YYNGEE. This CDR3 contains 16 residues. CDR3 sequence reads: CASSVSSGAGWYEQYF. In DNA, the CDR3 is TGTGCCAGCAGCGTAAGCTCGGGAGCAGGGTGGTACGAGCAGTACTTC.

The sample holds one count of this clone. The CDR3 protein is CAWSAGDISNQPQHF. Written as DNA, the CDR3 is TGTGCCTGGAGTGCAGGGGATATAAGCAATCAGCCCCAGCATTTT. V gene TRBV30 combines with J gene TRBJ1-5; a weak D match, TRBD1 (6 bases). From germline, CDR1 is GTSNPN and CDR2 SVGIG (reference sequence). The CDR3 extends over 15 amino acids. V lost 1 base to trimming and J lost 1 base, with 11 bases between them.